The entry below gives a single TCR beta chain sequence along with its context. The clone's antigen remains unknown. Base qualities are not at hand, and no much larger clone is one base apart. The method was PCR. For sequencing, an Illumina HiSeq 2500 was employed. To reduce PCR and sequencing biases, unique molecular identifiers were built into the TCR beta cDNA libraries. Per 1 to 10 million input T cells, some 500,000 cDNA molecules were obtained, such that each molecule approximated one T cell. Patient libraries were prepared and sequenced with the same protocol used for the earlier healthy control dataset. Samples belonging to the same batch were prepared together, multiplexed and sequenced on a shared HiSeq lane. In the authors' own workflow: Raw barcoded reads were processed with MIGEC, and single-read molecular identifier groups were discarded before consensus assembly and CDR3 extraction. VDJtools was used for post-analysis of the clonotype tables, and diversity was normalized by down-sampling every dataset to the size of the smallest sample. Repertoire overlap clustering matched CDR3 amino acid but not nucleotide sequences to correct batch-related cross-sample contamination. TCRdb reprocessing: public reads trimmed at Q25 with fastp, clones called with MiXCR, in-frame beta chains kept. Records with the same CDR3 protein are collapsed into one entry carrying the most frequent genes and DNA. The authors' filters were not applied to this entry. The sample table records roughly 540,000 distinct CDR3 sequences; around 34% of these occur just once. The top ten clones comprise 5% to 6% of the sample.

The data originate from a study of post-analysis software for immune sequencing data (dated by TCRdb to about 2015). Context from the whole study: Recorded disease courses included relapsing-remitting, secondary progressive and progressive-relapsing multiple sclerosis, with some patients lacking subtype annotation. The patient repertoires were compared against 11 previously published healthy control repertoires obtained from donors aged 6 to 25 years. A subset of samples was prepared in parallel using single-end sample barcoding, then pooled and co-amplified after Illumina adapter ligation. What the work shows at the level of the full study, not this receptor alone: Patients showed significantly higher frequencies than controls for a few TRBV segments, among them TRBV5-6, TRBV5-1 and TRBV20-1. The multiple sclerosis patient group was slightly younger than the control group. Multiple sclerosis patients had significantly lower normalized Chao1 diversity than controls, a result that suggests substantial peripheral T-cell clonal expansion. Strong co-clustering of samples prepared in the same batch was shown by direct clustering with F measure, prompting a batch-effect correction.

V loses 5 bases of germline sequence and J loses 11 bases, and the interval between the two ends is 15 bases. CDR1 is given as SGHTA and CDR2 as FQGNSA, both from the germline V gene. The CDR3 covers 13 residues, taking in both the cysteine and the phenylalanine. Only the CDR3 DNA is retained, 39 bases long and in frame from the first base. TCR beta repertoires were profiled from peripheral blood of roughly 13 young patients with multiple sclerosis to demonstrate the VDJtools post-analysis software. Multiple sclerosis patients were children and adolescents aged 6 to 15 years. The clonotype was recovered from a girl aged 2-17 years with multiple sclerosis. The chain is encoded by TRBV7-2 joined to TRBJ1-4, with the D segment identity uncertain. Sequenced sample: blood. The CDR3 region: CASSPDGRNKLFF. The bases read TGTGCCAGCAGCCCCGACGGGAGAAATAAACTGTTTTTT.